This T cell receptor beta chain stems from a study of shared T cell receptors in the human thymus. The CDR3 has 13 residues. V was shortened by 5 bases and J by 5 bases, with 12 bases between the two germline ends. Germline V CDR1 and CDR2: MDHEN, SYDVKM. Sequencing was performed with immunoSEQ multiplex PCR; in TCRdb, only in-frame clones are kept and a portion is missing. The sample includes about 660,000 clones, over 75% of them seen just once. In addition, the sample was reused for a study of human thymus T cells. From that report: From resections taken during corrective heart surgery, the thymus tissue was obtained. Repertoires from thymus and blood appeared to show biased V and J gene usage. Related work showed strongly overlapping thymic repertoires across unrelated individuals.

The chain links TRBV28 to TRBJ2-5; D might be TRBD2 (5 bases). The sample comprised thymocytes. This TCR derives from a boy less than two years old with a congenital heart defect. The CDR3, as DNA: TGTGCCAGCAGTGGCGGACTGGGGGAGACCCAGTACTTC. It is translated as CASSGGLGETQYF.